This T cell receptor (beta chain) was profiled in a study of Ad26.COV2.S vaccination and SARS-CoV-2 variants. Study in general: By the intramuscular route, Ad26.COV2.S was given once, or twice 56 days apart.

General study results and limits: Researchers reported similar non-spike TCR breadth in vaccine and placebo recipients. Estimates derived from TCR breadth and depth analyses may have underestimated total T cell responses.

Treatment noted: roughly 20 received Ad26.COV2.S at low or high dose, single or two shots; about 5 received placebo; per-sample allocation not given. On day 63 after the first injection, vaccine and placebo recipients gave samples. An adult aged 18-55 years in Boston served as the donor. A remark on this clone: Antigen specificity is unknown.

Sequencing was performed with immunoSEQ multiplex PCR; in TCRdb, only in-frame clones are kept and a portion is missing. Among 350,000 to 450,000 clones, roughly 90% were seen once, and the ten largest hold about 1.6%. The V gene's germline CDR1 is SGHNT and CDR2 YYREEE (reference sequence). This CDR3 contains 16 residues. V shed 5 bases and J shed 2 bases, with 19 bases lying between them. The sample was peripheral blood, taken in a trial of Ad26.COV2.S vaccine versus placebo. This sequence joins TRBV5-4 and TRBJ1-2; D perhaps matches TRBD1 (5 bases). This TCR came from a person between 18 and 59 years old who received the Ad26.COV2.S COVID-19 vaccine or a placebo. This CDR3 reads CASSSGPTTRNYGYTF. DNA of the CDR3: TGTGCCAGCAGTTCGGGACCTACGACTCGAAACTATGGCTACACCTTC.